This is a list of T cell receptor beta chains from one sample in a study of blood T cell repertoires in COVID-19. The repertoire was sequenced with immunoSEQ multiplex PCR; TCRdb's copy has only in-frame clones and lacks some. The sample yields tens of thousands of clones, 82% seen once. What was sequenced was peripheral blood. These receptors all stem from an older woman with acute or convalescent COVID-19. The CDR3 runs from the conserved cysteine through the conserved F or W. The D gene is left open where the match is weak. Rows may omit the clone size; those that give it use once, few, many or a size class.

V	J	size	D	CDR3	DNA
TRBV7-9	TRBJ2-3	.	.	CASSLLPDTQYF	TGTGCCAGCAGCTTACTCCCAGATACGCAGTATTTT
TRBV6-2/TRBV6-3	TRBJ1-4	few	.	CASSFGTREKLFF	TGTGCCAGCAGTTTCGGGACAAGGGAAAAACTGTTTTTT
TRBV27	TRBJ1-6	.	.	CASSPDPRGSAYNSPLHF	TGTGCCAGCAGTCCAGACCCCAGAGGGAGCGCCTATAATTCACCCCTCCACTTT
TRBV2	TRBJ1-5	.	.	CASSILGGNQPQHF	TGTGCCAGCAGCATCCTTGGGGGGAATCAGCCCCAGCATTTT
TRBV19	TRBJ2-5	.	.	CASSIKSATEATQYF	TGTGCCAGTAGTATCAAATCGGCAACCGAGGCAACCCAGTACTTC
TRBV5-1	TRBJ2-7	few	TRBD1	CASSRVTGDPGEQYF	TGCGCCAGCAGCAGGGTAACAGGGGACCCTGGGGAGCAGTACTTC
TRBV19	TRBJ1-2	.	.	CASSPREFGYTF	TGTGCCAGTAGTCCGCGGGAATTCGGCTACACCTTC
TRBV7-6	TRBJ1-4	.	.	CASSQTGGGEKLFF	TGTGCCAGCAGCCAAACCGGGGGAGGGGAAAAACTGTTTTTT
TRBV7-2	TRBJ2-7	.	TRBD2	CASSLAFERGARSAEQYF	TGTGCCAGCAGCTTAGCTTTTGAGCGGGGGGCCAGAAGCGCCGAGCAGTACTTC
TRBV5-1	TRBJ2-3	.	.	CASSLEGRHTDTQYF	TGCGCCAGCAGCTTGGAAGGCAGGCACACAGATACGCAGTATTTT
TRBV20-1	TRBJ2-7	.	.	CSARVGFEQYF	TGCAGTGCTAGAGTGGGCTTCGAGCAGTACTTC
TRBV7-8	TRBJ1-5	.	TRBD1	CASSHRGQDNQPQHF	TGTGCCAGCAGCCATCGAGGACAGGACAATCAGCCCCAGCATTTT
TRBV18	TRBJ2-2	.	.	CASSPRETGELFF	TGTGCCAGCTCCCCCAGGGAAACCGGGGAGCTGTTTTTT
TRBV19	TRBJ1-5	.	TRBD1	CASSGQGGASGNQPQHF	TGTGCCAGTTCCGGACAGGGAGGGGCCTCGGGCAATCAGCCCCAGCATTTT
TRBV28	TRBJ1-2	few	.	CASSSAGSEYGYTF	TGTGCCAGCAGTTCGGCCGGGTCTGAATATGGCTACACCTTC
TRBV11-1	TRBJ1-1	.	TRBD1	CASSGWDRENTEAFF	TGTGCCAGCAGCGGATGGGACAGGGAGAACACTGAAGCTTTCTTT
TRBV15	TRBJ2-7	.	TRBD2	CATSRARTSGGLTPREQYF	TGTGCCACCAGCAGAGCCAGGACTAGCGGGGGGCTTACCCCTAGGGAGCAGTACTTC
TRBV2	TRBJ2-1	.	.	CASEWTVGHNEQFF	TGTGCCAGCGAGTGGACGGTGGGGCACAATGAGCAGTTCTTC
TRBV29-1	TRBJ1-5	many	.	CSVAQGNQPQHF	TGCAGCGTTGCCCAGGGCAATCAGCCCCAGCATTTT
TRBV5-4	TRBJ2-3	.	TRBD2	CASSGVAGAAYTDTQYF	TGTGCCAGCAGCGGAGTAGCGGGGGCCGCATACACAGATACGCAGTATTTT
TRBV28	TRBJ1-1	.	TRBD1	CASTPDRGTEAFF	TGTGCCAGCACCCCGGACAGGGGGACTGAAGCTTTCTTT
TRBV7-2	TRBJ1-4	.	.	CASSPGGLPGKLFF	TGTGCCAGCAGCCCCGGGGGGCTGCCCGGGAAACTGTTTTTT
TRBV14	TRBJ2-1	.	.	CASSQFRGVLYEQFF	TGTGCCAGCAGCCAATTTCGCGGGGTTCTGTATGAGCAGTTCTTC
TRBV2	TRBJ2-3	.	TRBD2	CASSPLSGGEGDTQYF	TGTGCCAGCAGTCCCCTTAGCGGGGGGGAGGGAGATACGCAGTATTTT
TRBV9	TRBJ1-1	few	.	CASSVGQGSNTEAFF	TGTGCCAGCAGCGTAGGCCAGGGATCGAACACTGAAGCTTTCTTT
TRBV7-3	TRBJ2-2	.	TRBD2	CASSSIAGAGNTGELFF	TGTGCCAGCAGCTCAATAGCGGGGGCCGGAAACACCGGGGAGCTGTTTTTT
TRBV5-6	TRBJ1-2	.	.	CASTPIPGRLDGYTF	TGTGCCAGCACTCCAATCCCGGGAAGGTTGGATGGCTACACCTTC
TRBV7-2	TRBJ1-2	.	TRBD1	CASSFGGTVYGYTF	TGTGCCAGCAGCTTCGGAGGGACAGTCTATGGCTACACCTTC
TRBV10-2	TRBJ2-4	.	.	CASSERTALAKNIQYF	TGCGCCAGCAGTGAGCGGACAGCCCTAGCCAAAAACATTCAGTACTTC
TRBV12-5	TRBJ2-2	.	.	CASGPQGPATGELFF	TGTGCTAGTGGCCCACAGGGCCCGGCCACCGGGGAGCTGTTTTTT
TRBV6-2/TRBV6-3	TRBJ2-3	few	TRBD1	CASSYSTGASDTQYF	TGTGCCAGCAGTTACTCGACAGGGGCCTCAGATACGCAGTATTTT
TRBV7-6	TRBJ1-2	.	TRBD1	CASSPKTGAPSGYTF	TGTGCCAGCAGCCCGAAAACAGGGGCGCCATCTGGCTACACCTTC
TRBV14	TRBJ1-3	.	TRBD1	CASSRNLGTGGSGNTIYF	TGTGCCAGCAGCCGGAACCTCGGGACAGGGGGCTCTGGAAACACCATATATTTT